Below, 20 T cell receptor beta chains from the same sample are listed, as sequenced in a study of T cells in Graves' hyperthyroidism and ophthalmopathy. What was amplified from RNA transcripts were TCR beta CDR3 regions. The HTBI set primed first-round TCR CDR3 RT-PCR. TCRdb re-called the multiplex PCR reads with MiXCR, one entry per CDR3 protein. The sample consists of under 250,000 distinct CDR3 sequences, approximately 17% of them appearing once. The sequenced sample was blood. The receptors were gathered from a man aged 45-65 years with Graves' hyperthyroidism.

This clonotype showed up many times. The rearrangement joins TRBV30 to TRBJ1-4, with D possibly TRBD1 on 5 matching bases. Trimming removed 4 bases from V and 6 bases from J, with 12 bases in between. Germline V gene data show CDR1 as GTSNPN and CDR2 as SVGIG (reference sequence). The CDR3 is made up of 13 amino acids. The CDR3 sequence is CAWTGFGDEKLFF. CDR3 nucleotides: TGTGCCTGGACAGGGTTCGGTGATGAAAAACTGTTTTTT.

This chain connects TRBV7-9 to TRBJ2-2; tentatively, D is TRBD2 (5 bases). The V end lost 7 bases, the J end lost 5 bases, and 11 bases lay between the germline ends. The CDR3 totals 13 residues. Per germline, CDR1 SEHNR and CDR2 FQNEAQ (reference sequence). In DNA, the CDR3 is TGTGCCAGCAACTCCGGGGAGACCGGGGAGCTGTTTTTT. Protein: CASNSGETGELFF.

This clonotype has a handful of counts. The chain couples TRBV5-1 to TRBJ2-3; 7 bases agree with TRBD2. Unmatched junction bases numbered 11, after V lost 4 bases and J lost 6 bases. Germline V lookup: CDR1 SGHRS, CDR2 YFSETQ. There are 15 residues in the CDR3. The CDR3 DNA is TGCGCCAGCAGCCGTTCCCCGGGAGGTGGGGATACGCAGTATTTT. This translates into CASSRSPGGGDTQYF.

This clonotype was counted at least ten times. The rearrangement links TRBV2 to TRBJ2-1, with 9 bases that match TRBD2. The CDR3 loop spans 16 amino acids. The V segment lost 4 bases and the J segment 2 bases; nucleotides outside the gene matches: 6. Per the germline V gene, CDR1 is SNHLY and CDR2 is FYNNEI. In DNA, the CDR3 is TGTGCCAGCAGTGCGTCGCCTAGCGGGACCTACAATGAGCAGTTCTTC. This encodes CASSASPSGTYNEQFF.

V and J are TRBV20-1 and TRBJ2-4, with unresolved D. CDR1 is DFQATT, CDR2 SNEGSKA, per germline (reference sequence). The CDR3 covers 14 residues. Trimming pared 5 bases from V and 6 bases from J, leaving 17 bases between. In DNA, the CDR3 is TGCAGTGCTCGTCCCGGGCCCCAGAGAAACATTCAGTACTTC. It yields the protein CSARPGPQRNIQYF.

At least ten counts were recorded for this clonotype. CDR3 in DNA: TGCGCCAGCAGCTATGGACTAGCGGGTGAGCAGTACTTC. It translates to CASSYGLAGEQYF. J is TRBJ2-7 and V is TRBV5-1; 11 bases map to TRBD2. CDR1 SGHRS and CDR2 YFSETQ come from the germline V gene. CDR3 size: 13 residues. Trimming at V came to 3 bases and at J to 7 bases, leaving 3 bases not matched to a gene.

This chain connects TRBV6-2 or TRBV6-3 to TRBJ1-5; 10 nucleotides align to TRBD1. V shed 6 bases, J shed 6 bases, and the junction held 5 bases outside the gene matches. The CDR3 has 14 amino acids. CDR1 MNHEY and CDR2 SVGEGT come from the germline V gene. The CDR3: CASSQGQGGQPQHF. The CDR3 coding sequence is TGTGCCAGCAGCCAAGGACAGGGGGGTCAGCCCCAGCATTTT.

Many counts were recorded for this clonotype. The gene calls are TRBV7-2 and TRBJ2-2, with 7 positions matching TRBD2. This CDR3 is built from 16 residues. Trimming at V came to 7 bases and at J to 6 bases, leaving 14 bases not matched to a gene. Germline V CDR1 and CDR2: SGHTA, FQGNSA. The CDR3, as DNA: TGTGCCAGCATCCAAAGGGCGGGAGTGACGGCCGGGGAGCTGTTTTTT. This encodes CASIQRAGVTAGELFF.

In its sample, this clonotype was seen many times. This rearrangement joins TRBV2 to TRBJ2-7; D gene unclear. The CDR3 length is 14 residues. Germline-derived CDR1 and CDR2 are SNHLY and FYNNEI. Trimming took off 4 bases at V and 1 base at J, with 11 bases between the two ends. The DNA of the CDR3 is TGTGCCAGCAGTGTAGGCCGCTCTTCCTACGAGCAGTACTTC. Its translation is CASSVGRSSYEQYF.

This clonotype has a count of ten or more. The J gene is TRBJ2-3, the V gene TRBV20-1; 12 bases match TRBD2. CDR3 length: 14 amino acids. Losses at the gene ends were 8 bases for V and 4 bases for J; bases not matched to a gene: 7. Germline CDR1 reads DFQATT; CDR2 reads SNEGSKA (reference sequence). The CDR3, as DNA: TGCAGTAAAGAGACTAGCGGGAGACCAGATACGCAGTATTTT. It encodes CSKETSGRPDTQYF.

This clonotype showed up just a few times. V is TRBV20-1 and J is TRBJ1-2; maybe TRBD1 (6 bases). V was trimmed by 0 bases and J by 8 bases, leaving 16 bases between them. The CDR3 has 14 amino acids. CDR1 DFQATT and CDR2 SNEGSKA come from the germline V gene (reference sequence). The CDR3 nucleotides are TGCAGTGCTAGAGACGTCGCCAGGGGTCAGGGCTACACCTTC. It is translated as CSARDVARGQGYTF.

This clonotype was observed at least ten times. The chain uses TRBV3-1 and TRBJ2-1; D gene ambiguous. In germline, CDR1 is LGHDT, CDR2 YNNKEL (reference sequence). The CDR3 has 13 residues. Trimming stripped 5 bases from V and 4 bases from J, with 9 bases between. The CDR3 bases are TGTGCCAGCAGCAAAGGTGTTTACAATGAGCAGTTCTTC. Translated, it gives CASSKGVYNEQFF.

This clonotype was seen ten or more times. The chain combines TRBV7-8 with TRBJ1-5; 7 nucleotides match TRBD1. The CDR3 has 15 amino acids. With V trimmed by 4 bases and J by 3 bases, 6 bases remained unmatched. Germline V gene sequence: CDR1 SGHVS, CDR2 FQNEAQ. This chain's CDR3 is CASSSDRNNNQPQHF. CDR3 DNA sequence: TGTGCCAGCAGCTCGGACAGGAATAACAATCAGCCCCAGCATTTT.

This clonotype has at least ten counts. The gene calls are TRBV10-2 and TRBJ2-1, with 7 bases lining up with TRBD2. Germline V gene data show CDR1 as WSHSY and CDR2 as SAAADI. This CDR3 region has 15 residues. The trim removed 7 bases at V and 0 bases at J, leaving 6 bases unmatched. Written as DNA, the CDR3 is TGCGCCAGCATCCGAGCGGGGAGCTCCTACAATGAGCAGTTCTTC. This translates into CASIRAGSSYNEQFF.

In its sample, this clonotype was seen many times. The chain recombines TRBV20-1 with TRBJ2-1, with 7 bases fitting TRBD2. From germline, CDR1 is DFQATT and CDR2 SNEGSKA (reference sequence). The CDR3 consists of 13 residues. With V trimmed by 0 bases and J by 8 bases, 4 bases remained unmatched. The CDR3 DNA reads TGCAGTGCTAGAGATTCGGGAGGCTATGAGCAGTTCTTC. Encoded protein: CSARDSGGYEQFF.

The sample holds a few counts of this clonotype. The genes are TRBV6-2 or TRBV6-3 and TRBJ2-5; TRBD2 matches 10 bases. The CDR3 has 15 residues. Germline lookup yields CDR1 MNHEY and CDR2 SVGEGT. V shed 6 bases, J shed 13 bases, and the junction held 17 bases outside the gene matches. The CDR3 reads CASREQSTSGVKMYF. The CDR3 coding sequence is TGTGCCAGCAGAGAGCAATCAACTAGCGGGGTCAAGATGTACTTC.

The sample holds a few counts of this clonotype. The rearrangement joins TRBV27 to TRBJ2-7; the D gene is possibly TRBD2 (7 bases). This CDR3 region has 15 residues. Looked up from germline, CDR1 is MNHEY and CDR2 is SMNVEV (reference sequence). With 2 bases removed from V and 4 bases from J, the gap between germline ends came to 15 bases. The CDR3, as DNA: TGTGCCAGCAGTTTAACTGGGGGAGGGGGTTACGAGCAGTACTTC. Translation: CASSLTGGGGYEQYF.

This clonotype has just a few counts. This chain joins TRBV7-2 and TRBJ2-7; the D gene could be TRBD1 or TRBD2 (5 bases each). Germline V gene lookup returns CDR1 SGHTA and CDR2 FQGNSA. Deletions cut 5 bases from V and 7 bases from J, with 21 bases between. CDR3 length: 15 amino acids. CDR3 sequence reads: CASSRGDPSYEEQYF. CDR3 bases: TGTGCCAGCAGCCGAGGGGACCCCAGTTATGAAGAGCAGTACTTC.

A few counts support this clonotype. V is TRBV5-1 and J is TRBJ1-4; weak D call: TRBD1 (5 bases). This CDR3 is built from 15 residues. Germline V gene lookup returns CDR1 SGHRS and CDR2 YFSETQ. The ends were cut back, 4 bases at V and 7 bases at J, with 17 bases in the middle. The CDR3: CASSPSGQGGEKLFF. In nucleotides, the CDR3 is TGCGCCAGCAGCCCCTCTGGGCAGGGAGGTGAAAAACTGTTTTTT. The whole variable domain, remainder taken from reference TRBV5-1 and TRBJ1-4, is KAGVTQTPRYLIKTRGQQVTLSCSPISGHRSVSWYQQTPGQGLQFLFEYFSETQRNKGNFPGRFSGRQFSNSRSEMNVSTLELGDSALYLCASSPSGQGGEKLFFGSGTQLSVL.

This clonotype appeared a few times. The chain couples TRBV6-5 to TRBJ2-2; D remains unclear. The CDR3 extends over 15 amino acids. The V gene lost 0 bases and the J gene lost 2 bases, with 7 bases spanning the gap. Germline V gene lookup returns CDR1 MNHEY and CDR2 SVGAGI. This CDR3 is CASSYSGVNTGELFF. Written as DNA, the CDR3 is TGTGCCAGCAGTTACTCTGGGGTCAACACCGGGGAGCTGTTTTTT.